This TCR beta chain was profiled in a study of blood T cell repertoires in COVID-19. Whole-study context: The analysed material was cDNA or gDNA that came from T cells, B-cell-depleted T cells, or PBMCs.

Assay used: immunoSEQ multiplex PCR; TCRdb lists only in-frame clones, some missing. The table lists approximately 50,000 clones, approximately 89% of them singletons, with approximately 27% in the top ten. This clone has just one count. This CDR3 spans 15 amino acids. V lost 2 bases and J 1 base, leaving 8 bases between the germline ends. Germline values: CDR1 LNHDA, CDR2 SQIVND (reference sequence). Sample: peripheral blood. J is TRBJ2-2 and V is TRBV19; D possibly corresponds to TRBD1 (6 bases). This sequence originates from a woman of 80 years or more with acute or convalescent COVID-19. CDR3 region: CASSILGGNTGELFF. CDR3 coding DNA: TGTGCCAGTAGTATATTAGGGGGGAACACCGGGGAGCTGTTTTTT.